Below are 29 T cell receptor beta chains sequenced from a single sample in a study of T cell responses to AZD1222 COVID-19 vaccine (dated by TCRdb to the early 2020s). Library generation was performed with the immunoSEQ multiplex PCR assay. TCRdb limited this immuneACCESS table to in-frame rearrangements with V and J called. A share of clones is missing; checked studies link under half to unresolved V genes, and the rest is unexplained. The sample table records about 97,000 clones; approximately 90% of these occur just once. The ten top clones hold 1.3% of the sample. The sample's time point label, in plain terms: baseline before first vaccination. Sample: peripheral blood, taken on day 0 of AZD1222 vaccination. All receptors derive from an adult in good health.

This chain joins TRBV28 and TRBJ1-6, with 7 bases aligning to TRBD1. Germline CDR1 and CDR2: MDHEN and SYDVKM. The CDR3 runs to 16 residues. J was trimmed by 5 bases and V by 7 bases; bases with no gene match: 11. For the CDR3, the DNA is TGTGCCAGCACCCGCACAGGGGAAATAAATAATTCACCCCTCCACTTT. As protein: CASTRTGEINNSPLHF.

The V and J genes are TRBV5-4 and TRBJ1-1, with 7 bases fitting TRBD1. V shed 0 bases, J shed 6 bases, and the junction held 2 bases outside the gene matches. Germline CDR1 and CDR2: SGHNT and YYREEE (reference sequence). The CDR3 has 13 amino acids. The CDR3 bases are TGTGCCAGCAGCTTGGCAGGGGGGGCTGAAGCTTTCTTT. This encodes CASSLAGGAEAFF.

The V gene is TRBV28, the J gene TRBJ1-2; perhaps TRBD1 as D (5 bases). Germline CDR1 MDHEN, CDR2 SYDVKM. V lost 1 base, J lost 3 bases, and 9 bases lay in between. CDR3 size: 14 residues. CDR3 region: CASSLSQGDYGYTF. The CDR3 region has the DNA TGTGCCAGCAGTTTATCTCAGGGCGACTATGGCTACACCTTC.

This clone showed up just once. V and J are TRBV7-9 and TRBJ1-2, with D tentatively TRBD1 (5 bases). The CDR3 runs to 15 residues. The germline CDR1 and CDR2 sequences are SEHNR and FQNEAQ (reference sequence). Trimming shortened V by 2 bases and J by 2 bases, and 12 bases separated the two germline ends. The CDR3: CASSLINPGNYGYTF. CDR3 in DNA: TGTGCCAGCAGCTTAATCAATCCAGGGAACTATGGCTACACCTTC. The full variable domain, rest sourced from reference TRBV7-9 and TRBJ1-2, is DTGVSQNPRHKITKRGQNVTFRCDPISEHNRLYWYRQTLGQGPEFLTYFQNEAQLEKSRLLSDRFSAERPKGSFSTLEIQRTEQGDSAMYLCASSLINPGNYGYTFGSGTRLTVV.

The chain is built from TRBV5-4 and TRBJ2-7, with 8 nucleotides matching TRBD1. Germline V gives CDR1 SGHNT, CDR2 YYREEE (reference sequence). J was trimmed by 5 bases and V by 6 bases; bases with no gene match: 7. There are 13 residues in the CDR3. The CDR3 DNA reads TGTGCCAGCAACCAACAGGGGGTCAACGAGCAGTACTTC. Protein: CASNQQGVNEQYF.

This clone was observed a few times. The rearrangement joins TRBV6-5 to TRBJ2-2; TRBD1 aligns across 7 bases. The V gene's germline CDR1 is MNHEY and CDR2 SVGAGI. The ends lost 6 bases at V and 2 bases at J; junction bases unmatched: 3. This CDR3 comprises 14 residues. CDR3 protein: CASRGQFNTGELFF. CDR3 DNA sequence: TGTGCCAGCAGGGGACAGTTCAACACCGGGGAGCTGTTTTTT.

V and J are TRBV28 and TRBJ1-2; 7 bases are shared with TRBD1. This CDR3 spans 14 amino acids. V lost 6 bases to trimming and J lost 8 bases; unmatched junction nucleotides: 12. The germline V gene has CDR1 MDHEN and CDR2 SYDVKM. CDR3 bases: TGTGCCAGCAGCCATGGACAGGTTGCCAGCGGCTACACCTTC. Residues: CASSHGQVASGYTF.

The chain combines TRBV6-5 with TRBJ1-2; D is undetermined. This CDR3 comprises 14 residues. V was trimmed by 5 bases and J by 8 bases, leaving 18 bases between them. Germline V lookup: CDR1 MNHEY, CDR2 SVGAGI. The CDR3 DNA is TGTGCCAGCAGTCCCCTGACCGAACTATGGGGCTACACCTTC. It is translated as CASSPLTELWGYTF.

This clone was detected only once. The J gene is TRBJ1-1, the V gene TRBV10-3; D gene uncertain. V was trimmed by 5 bases and J by 3 bases, leaving 19 bases between them. This CDR3 spans 16 amino acids. Germline CDR1 is ENHRY and CDR2 is SYGVKD. Here the CDR3 reads CAISNLLRAEDTEAFF. CDR3 bases: TGTGCCATCAGTAACCTATTACGGGCCGAGGACACTGAAGCTTTCTTT.

V usage is TRBV28 and J usage is TRBJ1-4, with TRBD1 identical over 7 bases. Trimming removed 10 bases from V and 5 bases from J; junction bases left unmatched: 10. Germline-derived CDR1 and CDR2 are MDHEN and SYDVKM. The CDR3 runs to 14 residues. CDR3 protein: CAIGTGTANEKLFF. The CDR3 DNA sequence: TGTGCCATCGGAACCGGGACAGCCAATGAAAAACTGTTTTTT. The variable domain in full, with the rest retrieved from reference TRBV28 and TRBJ1-4, is DVKVTQSSRYLVKRTGEKVFLECVQDMDHENMFWYRQDPGLGLRLIYFSYDVKMKEKGDIPEGYSVSREKKERFSLILESASTNQTSMYLCAIGTGTANEKLFFGSGTQLSVL.

This clone was recorded a few times. The chain uses TRBV2 and TRBJ1-1, with no clear D. Germline lookup yields CDR1 SNHLY and CDR2 FYNNEI. The V end was cut by 6 bases, the J end by 8 bases, with 10 bases between. The CDR3 contains 11 residues. The CDR3 protein is CASRGMTEAFF. For the CDR3, the DNA is TGTGCCAGCAGGGGGATGACCGAAGCTTTCTTT.

This chain joins TRBV24-1 and TRBJ1-1; D uncertain. CDR3 length: 12 amino acids. Trimming took 1 base from V and 7 from J, leaving 6 bases between them. Germline lookup yields CDR1 KGHDR and CDR2 SFDVKD. The CDR3 region is CATSDFGYEAFF. The CDR3 DNA sequence: TGTGCCACCAGTGATTTTGGATATGAAGCTTTCTTT.

This clone showed up just a few times. The chain employs TRBV6-2 or TRBV6-3 and TRBJ1-2; TRBD1 might be the D (5 bases). The V end was cut by 4 bases, the J end by 8 bases, with 14 bases between. The CDR3 runs to 13 residues. The V gene's germline CDR1 is MNHEY and CDR2 SVGEGT. The CDR3 region is CASSSGPQRGYTF. The CDR3 nucleotides read TGTGCCAGCAGTTCGGGACCTCAAAGGGGCTACACCTTC.

The chain uses TRBV9 and TRBJ2-5, with TRBD2 matching over 10 bases. Losses at the gene ends were 1 base for V and 3 bases for J; bases not matched to a gene: 9. The germline gives CDR1 SGDLS, CDR2 YYNGEE. The length of the CDR3 is 17 residues. The CDR3 sequence is CASSVPSGGAEEETQYF. The DNA for the CDR3 is TGTGCCAGCAGCGTACCCAGCGGGGGGGCAGAGGAAGAGACCCAGTACTTC.

The chain joins TRBV5-1 to TRBJ1-2, with unresolved D. Per the germline V gene, CDR1 is SGHRS and CDR2 is YFSETQ. V was clipped by 4 bases and J by 6 bases, with 10 bases between them. This CDR3 spans 12 amino acids. The CDR3 spells CASSTHTNGYTF. The CDR3 coding sequence is TGCGCCAGCAGCACCCATACGAATGGCTACACCTTC.

CDR3: CASSLYRGRDTEAFF. The CDR3 nucleotides are TGTGCCAGCAGTTTATATCGGGGGAGAGATACTGAAGCTTTCTTT. The rearrangement joins TRBV28 to TRBJ1-1; D is possibly TRBD1 (5 bases). This CDR3 is built from 15 residues. Between the trimmed V and J ends, which lost 1 base and 5 bases, there was a span of 14 bases. The germline CDR1 and CDR2 sequences are MDHEN and SYDVKM.

The chain couples TRBV2 to TRBJ2-3; 10 bases match TRBD2. V trimming: 5 bases; J trimming: 5 bases; junction bases outside the gene matches: 10. Looked up from germline, CDR1 is SNHLY and CDR2 is FYNNEI. The CDR3 covers 16 residues. The CDR3 sequence: CASSRPASGGLDTQYF. CDR3 bases: TGTGCCAGCAGTCGCCCGGCTAGCGGGGGTTTAGATACGCAGTATTTT.

The genes are TRBV5-1 and TRBJ1-2; D remains ambiguous. V gave up 1 base and J gave up 6 bases, with 16 bases separating them. This CDR3 is built from 15 residues. CDR1 SGHRS and CDR2 YFSETQ come from the germline V gene. The CDR3 here is CASSLRRPESDGYTF. The DNA for the CDR3 is TGCGCCAGCAGCTTGCGTAGGCCCGAATCAGATGGCTACACCTTC.

The chain links TRBV2 to TRBJ2-7; D gene ambiguous. The CDR3 runs 15 residues. Per the germline V gene, CDR1 is SNHLY and CDR2 is FYNNEI. V dropped 3 bases and J dropped 4 bases, with 16 bases sitting between them. Here the CDR3 reads CASSDKEPIIYEQYF. DNA for the CDR3: TGTGCCAGCAGTGATAAGGAGCCGATCATTTACGAGCAGTACTTC.

The chain combines TRBV2 with TRBJ1-2, with a tentative D call TRBD1 (6 bases). CDR1 SNHLY and CDR2 FYNNEI come from the germline V gene. The V and J ends lost 9 bases and 2 bases respectively, with 16 bases between them. The CDR3 spans 14 residues. This CDR3 reads CASEEGVGNYGYTF. In DNA, the CDR3 is TGTGCCAGTGAGGAGGGGGTTGGGAACTATGGCTACACCTTC.

V gene TRBV12-3 or TRBV12-4 combines with J gene TRBJ1-2; D is ambiguous. This CDR3 has 12 amino acids. V lost 3 bases and J 6 bases, leaving 8 bases between the germline ends. Here the CDR3 reads CASSLNGDGYTF. CDR3 nucleotide sequence: TGTGCCAGCAGTTTGAATGGGGATGGCTACACCTTC.

The chain is built from TRBV9 and TRBJ1-2, with a weak D call TRBD1 (5 bases). This CDR3 comprises 15 residues. V was shortened by 1 base and J by 2 bases, with 12 bases between the two germline ends. CDR1 is SGDLS and CDR2 is YYNGEE in the germline V gene. CDR3 amino acids: CASSVQEGLNYGYTF. CDR3 bases: TGTGCCAGCAGCGTACAAGAGGGGCTCAACTATGGCTACACCTTC.

V gene TRBV11-2 combines with J gene TRBJ2-7, with D perhaps matching TRBD1 or TRBD2 (5 bases each). Germline lookup yields CDR1 SGHAT and CDR2 FQNNGV. CDR3 length equals 17 residues. V was pared by 1 base and J by 4 bases, with 20 bases between. The CDR3 loop reads CASSLGGWAVGRYEQYF. In DNA form, the CDR3 reads TGTGCCAGCAGCTTAGGGGGGTGGGCAGTAGGAAGATACGAGCAGTACTTC.

The chain couples TRBV11-2 to TRBJ2-1; 8 bases fit TRBD1. V was pared by 6 bases and J by 3 bases, with 7 bases of the junction left unmatched. The germline V gene has CDR1 SGHAT and CDR2 FQNNGV. CDR3 size: 15 residues. The CDR3 DNA is TGTGCCAGCAGTAGTGACAGGGGCCTCTACAATGAGCAGTTCTTC. This encodes CASSSDRGLYNEQFF.

In this sample, this clone turned up a few times. The V call is TRBV2, the J call TRBJ1-1, with D unresolved. V was clipped by 7 bases and J by 0 bases, with 15 bases between them. The CDR3 runs to 15 residues. Germline assignment: CDR1 SNHLY and CDR2 FYNNEI. CDR3 DNA sequence: TGTGCCAGCACCTGGTGGGCAGAAATGAACACTGAAGCTTTCTTT. Encoded protein: CASTWWAEMNTEAFF.

The chain couples TRBV5-5 to TRBJ1-4; D gene uncertain. The germline V gene has CDR1 SGHKS and CDR2 YYEKEE (reference sequence). The CDR3 length is 14 residues. Trimming shortened V by 2 bases and J by 3 bases, and 8 bases separated the two germline ends. CDR3 amino acids: CASSFRASNEKLFF. CDR3 DNA sequence: TGTGCCAGCAGCTTTAGGGCCTCTAATGAAAAACTGTTTTTT.

This CDR3 is CASSSQRTGSTEAFF. CDR3 DNA sequence: TGTGCCAGCAGCTCACAACGTACAGGGTCCACTGAAGCTTTCTTT. This chain links TRBV7-9 with TRBJ1-1; weak D call: TRBD1 (6 bases). The germline CDR1 and CDR2 sequences are SEHNR and FQNEAQ (reference sequence). V dropped 4 bases and J dropped 4 bases, with 16 bases sitting between them. The CDR3 covers 15 residues.

The J gene is TRBJ2-5, the V gene TRBV28, with D perhaps matching TRBD1 or TRBD2 (5 bases each). V lost 6 bases, J lost 9 bases, and 26 bases lay in between. In germline, CDR1 is MDHEN, CDR2 SYDVKM. CDR3 size: 16 residues. DNA of the CDR3: TGTGCCAGCAGAAGTCCCGGGACGTCCGCTGCCGCTGCCCAGTACTTC. Its translation is CASRSPGTSAAAAQYF.

This chain links TRBV19 with TRBJ2-2; 9 bases align to TRBD1. Germline V gene sequence: CDR1 LNHDA, CDR2 SQIVND (reference sequence). The CDR3 is made up of 14 amino acids. The V gene end was trimmed by 8 bases and the J gene end by 1 base; junction bases not matched to a gene: 2. The CDR3 nucleotides are TGTGCCAGTCGACAGGGGGTGAACACCGGGGAGCTGTTTTTT. Residues: CASRQGVNTGELFF.